This T cell receptor (beta chain) was captured in a study of prognosis after radiotherapy for stage I lung cancer. Overall study context: Four to six patients had oligometastatic NSCLC after surgical resection of the primary tumor, and roughly 14 had newly diagnosed primary stage I lung tumors. Four patients developed post-radiotherapy distant metastases at median roughly 7 months; over 14 had no significant progression. The study's findings and limits: Lower post-radiation Shannon entropy was seen in patients who went on to develop distant metastases. A difference in TRBV and TRBJ gene usage was reportedly seen between patients with and without metastases.

J lost 5 bases, V lost 4 bases, and 13 bases had no gene match. The CDR3 totals 16 residues. The germline gives CDR1 SGHNT, CDR2 YYREEE (reference sequence). Genomic DNA was subjected to two-round multiplex PCR for amplification of TCR beta CDR3. Round-one PCR had primers specific to each TRBV and TRBJ gene. TCRdb recomputed calls from the multiplex PCR reads with MiXCR, one row per CDR3 protein. The data hold around 31,000 distinct CDR3 sequences, with around 32% observed a single time. On this clonotype itself: Its antigen is unknown.

The sequence was obtained from a donor over 45 with non-small cell lung cancer. The chain employs TRBV5-4 and TRBJ1-1; 8 bases line up with TRBD1. The material sequenced was PBMCs, taken before or after stereotactic body radiation therapy (not recorded which). CDR3 protein: CASSIYGSGGETEAFF. The CDR3 DNA is TGTGCCAGCAGCATATACGGATCAGGGGGCGAGACTGAAGCTTTCTTT.